This TCR beta chain comes out of a study of T-cell memory formation after mild COVID-19. From the 5' RACE reads, TCRdb called clonotypes with MiXCR, one entry per CDR3 protein. The table has around 200,000 distinct CDR3 sequences, roughly 17% seen once. Losses at the gene ends were 1 base for V and 8 bases for J; bases not matched to a gene: 7. This CDR3 has 14 residues. Germline CDR1 MGHRA, CDR2 YSYEKL. The origin of this receptor is an adult woman who had mild COVID-19 (a few samples of this study predate the infection). Cell type and time point are not known. The sequenced sample consisted of PBMCs or a T cell subset sorted from them (not recorded which). The V gene is TRBV4-1, the J gene TRBJ1-2; 7 nucleotides agree with TRBD1. The CDR3 loop is CASSQAGGSPGYTF. CDR3 coding DNA: TGCGCCAGCAGCCAAGCAGGGGGTTCCCCAGGCTACACCTTC.